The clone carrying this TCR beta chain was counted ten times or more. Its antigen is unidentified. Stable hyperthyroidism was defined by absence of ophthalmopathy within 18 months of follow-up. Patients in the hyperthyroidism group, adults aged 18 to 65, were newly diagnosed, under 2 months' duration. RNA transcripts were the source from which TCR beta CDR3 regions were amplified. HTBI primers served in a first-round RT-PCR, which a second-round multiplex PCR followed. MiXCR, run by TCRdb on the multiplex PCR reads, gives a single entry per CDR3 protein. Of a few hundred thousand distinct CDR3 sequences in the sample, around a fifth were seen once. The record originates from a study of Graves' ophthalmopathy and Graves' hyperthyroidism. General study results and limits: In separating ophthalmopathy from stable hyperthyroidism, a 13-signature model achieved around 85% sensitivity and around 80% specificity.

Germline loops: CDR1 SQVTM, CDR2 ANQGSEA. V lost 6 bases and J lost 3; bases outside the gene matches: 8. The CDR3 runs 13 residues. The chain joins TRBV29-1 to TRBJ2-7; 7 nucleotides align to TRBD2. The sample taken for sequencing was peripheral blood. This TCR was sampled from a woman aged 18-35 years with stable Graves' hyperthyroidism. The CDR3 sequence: CSVWGGDHYEQYF. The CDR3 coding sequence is TGCAGCGTGTGGGGAGGGGATCACTACGAGCAGTACTTC.